This is a list of T cell receptor beta chains from one sample in a study of siplizumab effects on memory and regulatory T cells. Assay: immunoSEQ multiplex PCR; the TCRdb copy retains only in-frame clones and omits some. The sample has over 60,000 clones, 75% to 95% seen once. The specimen sequenced was CD8+ T cells sorted from blood. The receptors derive from a human donor in good health. Both conserved end residues are part of each CDR3. A D gene is named only where the DNA matches it firmly. Expanded clones are given a class, and other clones once, few, many or no size at all.

size	D	J	V	DNA	CDR3
-	TRBD2	TRBJ2-1	TRBV6-6	TGTGCCAGTGCCCGTAGCGGGAGGATCTACAATGAGCAGTTCTTC	CASARSGRIYNEQFF
-	-	TRBJ2-2	TRBV27	TGTGCCAGCAGTTTAATACCTTTTTCCGGGGAGCTGTTTTTT	CASSLIPFSGELFF
-	-	TRBJ2-7	TRBV5-4	TGTGCCAGCAGCTTGAGGCCAGACCTATCCTACGAGCAGTACTTC	CASSLRPDLSYEQYF
-	TRBD2	TRBJ2-7	TRBV29-1	TGCAGCGTTCCTAACCCAGCGGGAGTCTCCTACGAGCAGTACTTC	CSVPNPAGVSYEQYF
-	-	TRBJ1-6	TRBV27	TGTGCCAGCAGTAAGCTGGGACTCCTCGGAGGTAATTCACCCCTCCACTTT	CASSKLGLLGGNSPLHF
-	-	TRBJ1-4	TRBV4-1	TGCGCCAGCAGCCAAGGAGGGTTAAACGGACCCGAAAAACTGTTTTTT	CASSQGGLNGPEKLFF
once	-	TRBJ2-3	TRBV19	TGTGCCAGTAGTATAGGGGCTAGCGACACAGATACGCAGTATTTT	CASSIGASDTDTQYF
-	TRBD2	TRBJ2-5	TRBV4-1	TGCGCCAGCAGCCAAGAAAGGCGGGGGGAGGGGGTTCAAGAGACCCAGTACTTC	CASSQERRGEGVQETQYF
-	-	TRBJ2-2	TRBV7-9	TGTGCCAGCATGGCATCTGCCGGGGAGCTGTTTTTT	CASMASAGELFF
-	-	TRBJ2-5	TRBV11-2	TGTGCCAGCAGCTTAGTATCCGGGGGCGAGACCCAGTACTTC	CASSLVSGGETQYF
-	-	TRBJ2-2	TRBV29-1	TGCAGCGCGGAGACAGCGGGTGCCGGGGAGCTGTTTTTT	CSAETAGAGELFF
-	-	TRBJ2-4	TRBV7-6	TGTGCCAGCAGCCCCACGGGACGGCTAGCCAAAAACATTCAGTACTTC	CASSPTGRLAKNIQYF
-	TRBD2	TRBJ2-2	TRBV6-4	TGTGCCAGCAGTGAAGCGGGGGACACCAACACCGGGGAGCTGTTTTTT	CASSEAGDTNTGELFF
-	TRBD1	TRBJ2-2	TRBV7-2	TGTGCCAGCAGCTTGAAGGAGACAGGGGCAGGGGAGCTGTTTTTT	CASSLKETGAGELFF
many	TRBD1	TRBJ2-3	TRBV9	TGTGCCAGCAGCGTAGGGGACAGGGTGGGAGATACGCAGTATTTT	CASSVGDRVGDTQYF
-	TRBD2	TRBJ2-4	TRBV29-1	TGCAGCGTGGGGGGGTTTCAAGCCAAAAACATTCAGTACTTC	CSVGGFQAKNIQYF
-	-	TRBJ2-1	TRBV9	TGTGCCAGCAGTGCCGATTTCAGGGGTGGTGAGCAGTTCTTC	CASSADFRGGEQFF
-	-	TRBJ1-5	TRBV7-9	TGTGCCAGCAGCTCCGTAGGGGGGGAAGGGGGTCAGCCCCAGCATTTT	CASSSVGGEGGQPQHF
-	-	TRBJ1-1	TRBV7-8	TGTGCCAGCAGCGACCGGAGAGGGATGAACACTGAAGCTTTCTTT	CASSDRRGMNTEAFF
-	-	TRBJ1-1	TRBV6-4	TGTGCCAGCAGTGACAGGATGAACACTGAAGCTTTCTTT	CASSDRMNTEAFF
once	-	TRBJ2-7	TRBV11-2	TGTGCCAGCAGCCTGGCCCCGGGCAGCTCCTACGAGCAGTACTTC	CASSLAPGSSYEQYF
-	-	TRBJ2-2	TRBV19	TGTGCCAGTAGTATAGAAGGTAACACCGGGGAGCTGTTTTTT	CASSIEGNTGELFF
-	TRBD1	TRBJ2-7	TRBV7-2	TGTGCCAGCAGCCCTACAGGGGGATCCTACGAGCAGTACTTC	CASSPTGGSYEQYF
once	TRBD2	TRBJ2-5	TRBV6-5	TGTGCCAGCAGTACCTCTCTAGCGGGACCCTTTTACTTC	CASSTSLAGPFYF